This TCR beta chain was profiled in a study of blood T cell repertoires in COVID-19. In the study overall: Researchers got acute and convalescent COVID-19 samples from the United States, Italy and Spain.

TCRdb's table, derived via immunoSEQ multiplex PCR, lists solely in-frame clones and lacks some. This sample has more than 250,000 clones, with approximately 90% found just once. The receptor's source is a woman under 30 who had recovered from COVID-19. Sample: PBMCs or T cells enriched from blood (not recorded which).

CDR3 sequence (DNA): TGTGCCACCAGTGATTTGGGCGGACAGGGAAGGATCACCGGGGAGCTGTTTTTT. Amino acids: CATSDLGGQGRITGELFF. V gene TRBV24-1 combines with J gene TRBJ2-2, with 8 bases matching TRBD1. CDR3 length: 18 residues. CDR1 and CDR2 from the germline V gene are KGHDR and SFDVKD. Trimming took 0 bases from V and 4 from J; bases not matched to a gene: 9.